Listed below are T cell receptor beta chains from one sample, sequenced in a study of blood T cell repertoires in COVID-19. Here immunoSEQ multiplex PCR was the method, and the copy in TCRdb shows in-frame clones only, minus some. This repertoire shows 100,000 to 150,000 clones, approximately 74% found once; its top ten account for around 5.5%. Input material: peripheral blood. Every receptor here comes from a man aged 55 to 70 with acute or convalescent COVID-19. Each CDR3 is given with its conserved first and last residue. A D gene is named only where the DNA matches it firmly. Expanded clones get a size class; other rows say once, few or many, or leave the size out.

V: TRBV15; size: once; D: -; length: 16; J: TRBJ1-1; DNA: TGTGCCACCAGCAGAGACCCACAGAACCTGAACACTGAAGCTTTCTTT; CDR3: CATSRDPQNLNTEAFF
V: TRBV29-1; size: -; D: -; length: 14; J: TRBJ1-5; DNA: TGCAGCGTTGGTGGTCGTGGAGAAGGTCAGCCCCAGCATTTT; CDR3: CSVGGRGEGQPQHF
V: TRBV5-8; size: -; D: TRBD1; length: 14; J: TRBJ1-6; DNA: TGTGCCAGCACCCCGGGACAGTATAATTCACCCCTCCACTTT; CDR3: CASTPGQYNSPLHF
V: TRBV6-2/TRBV6-3; size: few; D: TRBD1; length: 15; J: TRBJ1-2; DNA: TGTGCCAGCAGTTACGACGGACAGGGACCCTATGGCTACACCTTC; CDR3: CASSYDGQGPYGYTF
V: TRBV18; size: -; D: -; length: 15; J: TRBJ1-4; DNA: TGTGCCAGCTCACCAGGGCAGGATGGAGGTGAAAAACTGTTTTTT; CDR3: CASSPGQDGGEKLFF
V: TRBV5-1; size: -; D: TRBD1; length: 17; J: TRBJ1-1; DNA: TGCGCCAGCAGCCTTCTACCCAGGACAGGTCTACAGGCTGAAGCTTTCTTT; CDR3: CASSLLPRTGLQAEAFF
V: TRBV7-3; size: -; D: -; length: 13; J: TRBJ2-7; DNA: TGTGCCAGCAGCCCCGCAGGCACCTACGAGCAGTACTTC; CDR3: CASSPAGTYEQYF
V: TRBV6-5; size: -; D: TRBD1; length: 15; J: TRBJ1-2; DNA: TGTGCCAGCAGACCTAGCGCCCGACAGGGGTCTGGCTACACCTTC; CDR3: CASRPSARQGSGYTF
V: TRBV5-1; size: -; D: -; length: 18; J: TRBJ2-6; DNA: TGCGCCAGCAGCTTGGCAGCCCAAACAGGGACTGGGGCCAACGTCCTGACTTTC; CDR3: CASSLAAQTGTGANVLTF
V: TRBV11-2; size: few; D: -; length: 11; J: TRBJ2-1; DNA: TGTGCCAGCTCCCCCGTCAATGAGCAGTTCTTC; CDR3: CASSPVNEQFF
V: TRBV29-1; size: -; D: -; length: 12; J: TRBJ2-1; DNA: TGCAGCGAGGGCAGCTACCCAGGTGAGCAGTTCTTC; CDR3: CSEGSYPGEQFF
V: TRBV7-8; size: -; D: TRBD2; length: 16; J: TRBJ2-2; DNA: TGTGCCAGCAGCTTCTCTAGCGGGAGGTGGTCCGGGGAGCTGTTTTTT; CDR3: CASSFSSGRWSGELFF
V: TRBV27; size: -; D: TRBD1; length: 15; J: TRBJ1-5; DNA: TGTGCCAGCAACTCAGGGACAGCCCACAATCAGCCCCAGCATTTT; CDR3: CASNSGTAHNQPQHF
V: TRBV7-8; size: few; D: TRBD1; length: 18; J: TRBJ1-2; DNA: TGTGCCAGCAGCCCAGCGGGACAGGGGTCGGGGACTCTCTATGGCTACACCTTC; CDR3: CASSPAGQGSGTLYGYTF
V: TRBV6-5; size: -; D: -; length: 13; J: TRBJ1-5; DNA: TGTGCCAGCGAGGACAGATTCAATCAGCCCCAGCATTTT; CDR3: CASEDRFNQPQHF
V: TRBV2; size: -; D: -; length: 13; J: TRBJ1-6; DNA: TGTGCCACCTCGGACGGACTACGCTCACCCCTCCACTTT; CDR3: CATSDGLRSPLHF
V: TRBV7-9; size: -; D: TRBD1; length: 15; J: TRBJ1-6; DNA: TGTGCCAGCAGCGCAAGGACAGGCGATAATTCACCCCTCCACTTT; CDR3: CASSARTGDNSPLHF
V: TRBV5-5; size: -; D: TRBD1; length: 15; J: TRBJ1-1; DNA: TGTGCCAGCAGCGCAGACAGGGGGCTGAACACTGAAGCTTTCTTT; CDR3: CASSADRGLNTEAFF
V: TRBV19; size: few; D: -; length: 15; J: TRBJ2-2; DNA: TGTGCCAGTAGCGCCCAATGGCCGAACACCGGGGAGCTGTTTTTT; CDR3: CASSAQWPNTGELFF
V: TRBV3-1/TRBV3-2; size: -; D: TRBD1; length: 12; J: TRBJ1-1; DNA: TGTGCCAGCAGCCCTAGACAGGGCTTGGCTTTCTTT; CDR3: CASSPRQGLAFF
V: TRBV12-2; size: -; D: -; length: 12; J: TRBJ2-1; DNA: TGTGCAAGTTTGAGCGGGAGCTATGAGCAGTTCTTC; CDR3: CASLSGSYEQFF
V: TRBV6-5; size: -; D: -; length: 13; J: TRBJ1-5; DNA: TGTGCCAGCAGGCAGTATAGCAATCAGCCCCAGCATTTT; CDR3: CASRQYSNQPQHF
V: TRBV7-9; size: -; D: TRBD1; length: 17; J: TRBJ2-1; DNA: TGTGCCAGCAGCCCCCAAGTAGAGACAGGGGGCTCCAATAAGCAGTTCTTC; CDR3: CASSPQVETGGSNKQFF
V: TRBV2; size: few; D: -; length: 12; J: TRBJ1-2; DNA: TGTGCCAGCAGTGAATTTGGGGCAGGCTACACCTTC; CDR3: CASSEFGAGYTF
V: TRBV24-1; size: -; D: TRBD1; length: 15; J: TRBJ1-5; DNA: TGTGCCACCAGTGACGCGACAGGGGGCATCCAGCCCCAGCATTTT; CDR3: CATSDATGGIQPQHF
V: TRBV5-6; size: -; D: -; length: 13; J: TRBJ1-2; DNA: TGTGCCAGCAGCTTGTGGTCGGACTATGGCTACACCTTC; CDR3: CASSLWSDYGYTF
V: TRBV5-1; size: -; D: TRBD1; length: 15; J: TRBJ1-2; DNA: TGCGCCAGCAGCTTGGTGGACAGGGGTAACTATGGCTACACCTTC; CDR3: CASSLVDRGNYGYTF
V: TRBV6-6; size: -; D: -; length: 15; J: TRBJ2-2; DNA: TGTGCCAGCAGTACCGTCAGGGGAAACACCGGGGAGCTGTTTTTT; CDR3: CASSTVRGNTGELFF
V: TRBV3-1/TRBV3-2; size: -; D: TRBD2; length: 17; J: TRBJ2-5; DNA: TGTGCCAGCAGCCCTCTCGGGACTAGATCTCGTCAAGAGACCCAGTACTTC; CDR3: CASSPLGTRSRQETQYF
V: TRBV4-1; size: -; D: TRBD2; length: 20; J: TRBJ2-2; DNA: TGCGCCAGCAGCCAACCACTAGCGGGGGGGCTTCTGGGGAACACCGGGGAGCTGTTTTTT; CDR3: CASSQPLAGGLLGNTGELFF
V: TRBV6-4; size: once; D: TRBD1; length: 13; J: TRBJ1-2; DNA: TGTGCCAGCAGCCGAACAGGGGGGAGCGGCTACACCTTC; CDR3: CASSRTGGSGYTF